A selection of T cell receptor beta chains follows, all from one sample in a study of T cell changes during pregnancy in multiple sclerosis. Assay: immunoSEQ multiplex PCR; the TCRdb copy retains only in-frame clones and omits some. The repertoire consists of over 70,000 clones, with 90% to 95% occurring once and the leading ten covering around 2.2%. Sequences were derived from peripheral blood, sampled in the third trimester of pregnancy. The receptors here all came from a female donor with multiple sclerosis, enrolled in a pregnancy study. CDR3s include the opening cysteine and the closing phenylalanine or tryptophan. Fields, in order: V gene, D gene, J gene, CDR3 length, clone size, CDR3 protein, CDR3 DNA. D genes are given only for firm matches. Not every row has a clone size; where given, it reads once, few, many or a size class.

>TRBV14|-|TRBJ2-2|14|-
CASSPLTNTGELFF
TGTGCCAGCAGCCCTTTGACAAACACCGGGGAGCTGTTTTTT
>TRBV19|-|TRBJ2-3|11|few
CASSSVDTQYF
TGTGCCAGTAGTTCGGTAGATACGCAGTATTTT
>TRBV28|-|TRBJ2-5|19|-
CASSLPRMGANKLQETQYF
TGTGCCAGCAGTTTACCGAGGATGGGGGCTAATAAGCTCCAAGAGACCCAGTACTTC
>TRBV2|TRBD1|TRBJ2-7|12|once
CASSRLSGTGHF
TGTGCCAGCAGTAGACTTTCCGGGACAGGACATTTC
>TRBV11-2|TRBD2|TRBJ2-3|14|-
CASSLWRGADTQYF
TGTGCCAGCAGCTTATGGCGGGGGGCAGATACGCAGTATTTT
>TRBV10-3|TRBD2|TRBJ2-5|17|-
CAISESGLAGVGETQYF
TGTGCCATCAGTGAGTCGGGACTAGCGGGAGTAGGAGAGACCCAGTACTTC
>TRBV18|TRBD1|TRBJ2-7|14|-
CASAQTGATYEQYF
TGTGCCAGCGCGCAGACAGGGGCCACCTACGAGCAGTACTTC
>TRBV7-2|TRBD1|TRBJ1-1|15|-
CASSFGTVMNTEAFF
TGTGCCAGCAGCTTTGGGACAGTCATGAACACTGAAGCTTTCTTT
>TRBV29-1|TRBD1|TRBJ1-1|11|once
CSASTGVEAFF
TGCAGCGCCTCTACAGGGGTCGAAGCTTTCTTT
>TRBV2|-|TRBJ2-1|14|once
CASSVGVAVFEQFF
TGTGCCAGCAGTGTGGGAGTAGCGGTTTTTGAGCAGTTCTTC
>TRBV2|TRBD2|TRBJ2-3|15|-
CASSEVGSGSGTQYF
TGTGCCAGCAGTGAAGTCGGGAGCGGGAGCGGTACGCAGTATTTT
>TRBV28|-|TRBJ1-2|13|-
CASSLGLVSGYTF
TGTGCCAGCAGTTTAGGACTCGTAAGCGGCTACACCTTC
>TRBV6-1|-|TRBJ1-4|12|-
CASSERGLKLFF
TGTGCCAGCAGTGAACGAGGCCTGAAACTGTTTTTT
>TRBV6-5|TRBD2|TRBJ2-2|15|-
CASLEAGDYTGELFF
TGTGCCAGCCTAGAGGCGGGAGACTACACCGGGGAGCTGTTTTTT
>TRBV9|-|TRBJ2-5|13|-
CASSVGPRETQYF
TGTGCCAGCAGCGTAGGTCCCCGGGAGACCCAGTACTTC